This entry describes one T cell receptor beta chain. The sample is drawn from a study of T-cell reconstitution after alpha-beta-depleted transplantation in children. This sample's TCRbeta library carried unique molecular identifier barcodes. MiXCR was run by TCRdb on the PCR reads, yielding one entry per CDR3 protein. The profile shows just over 350,000 distinct CDR3 sequences, about an eighth of them singletons. This CDR3 region has 13 residues. With 5 bases clipped from V and 13 bases from J, the junction kept 10 bases outside the gene matches. The V gene's germline CDR1 is SGHAT and CDR2 FQNNGV. The chain recombines TRBV11-2 with TRBJ2-2, with 7 nucleotides matching TRBD2. The sequencing used PBMCs, collected from the stem cell graft. This TCR came from a human donor who donated a stem cell graft to a child with Fanconi anemia. The chain's CDR3 is CASSRLTSPLLFF. The CDR3 coding sequence is TGTGCCAGCAGCCGACTGACTAGCCCCTTGCTGTTTTTT.